Shown below are 31 T cell receptor beta chains from a single sample sequenced in a study of naive and memory T cell subsets. General observations from the study: Naive repertoires, especially CD8, held a few larger clonotypes, possibly memory cells re-expressing CD45RA.

No antigen has been assigned to these receptors. Both TRBC1 and TRBC2 were covered by a beta constant-region primer of two equimolar oligonucleotides. Ligated cDNA was amplified by four rounds of PCR with nested alpha and beta constant-region primers and SP2. TCRdb processed the UMI-ligation and nested PCR reads anew with MiXCR; each CDR3 protein has one entry. This repertoire shows approximately 100,000 distinct CDR3 sequences, 14% found once; its top ten account for approximately 2.8%. Sequencing was done on a sample of naive CD8+ T cells from blood. The receptors shown here come from a human donor in good health.

The chain carries TRBV5-1 and TRBJ1-1; 8 bases match TRBD1. Germline V gene data show CDR1 as SGHRS and CDR2 as YFSETQ. V trimming: 4 bases; J trimming: 2 bases; junction bases outside the gene matches: 4. The CDR3 extends over 14 amino acids. The CDR3 DNA is TGCGCCAGCAGCCCGACAGGGGCCAACACTGAAGCTTTCTTT. Translation: CASSPTGANTEAFF.

This clonotype was counted only a few times. V gene TRBV12-3 or TRBV12-4 combines with J gene TRBJ1-1; weak D call: TRBD1 (5 bases). The V end lost 7 bases, the J end lost 1 base, and 16 bases lay between the germline ends. This CDR3 comprises 15 residues. CDR3 DNA sequence: TGTGCCAGCATTCCAGAGCCGGGGCAGAACACTGAAGCTTTCTTT. This codes for CASIPEPGQNTEAFF.

The chain uses TRBV20-1 and TRBJ1-1; tentative D call: TRBD1 (5 bases). The germline CDR1 and CDR2 sequences are DFQATT and SNEGSKA (reference sequence). Between the trimmed V and J ends, which lost 3 bases and 1 base, there was a span of 15 bases. The CDR3 has 15 amino acids. The CDR3 DNA is TGCAGTGCTAGTGAGCGTGGCAGGGCGAACACTGAAGCTTTCTTT. It is translated as CSASERGRANTEAFF.

This clonotype showed up many times. The chain joins TRBV15 to TRBJ1-1; no clear D. Trimming took 3 bases from V and 1 from J, leaving 12 bases between them. Germline-derived CDR1 and CDR2 are LNHNV and YYDKDF (reference sequence). This CDR3 is 15 amino acids long. Written as DNA, the CDR3 is TGTGCCACCAGCAGTTTAACCGTCCAGAACACTGAAGCTTTCTTT. It codes for CATSSLTVQNTEAFF.

Ten or more counts support this clonotype. The gene calls are TRBV6-9 and TRBJ2-7; the D is unclear. The CDR3 has 11 residues. In germline, CDR1 is MNHGY, CDR2 SVAAGI. With 7 bases removed from V and 0 bases from J, the gap between germline ends came to 4 bases. CDR3 sequence: CASTNSYEQYF. The CDR3 DNA follows: TGTGCCAGCACCAACTCCTACGAGCAGTACTTC.

This clonotype was counted between two and nine times. The chain is built from TRBV24-1 and TRBJ1-2; D may be TRBD1 (6 bases). This CDR3 contains 14 residues. In germline, CDR1 is KGHDR, CDR2 SFDVKD. The V end lost 4 bases, the J end lost 5 bases, and 13 bases lay between the germline ends. The CDR3 loop reads CATSDPTGDYGYTF. CDR3 nucleotides: TGTGCCACCAGTGACCCGACAGGAGATTATGGCTACACCTTC.

The chain is built from TRBV27 and TRBJ1-2; D is unresolved. The germline V gene encodes CDR1 MNHEY and CDR2 SMNVEV (reference sequence). There are 13 residues in the CDR3. The V gene lost 5 bases and the J gene lost 7 bases, with 14 bases spanning the gap. In DNA, the CDR3 is TGTGCCAGCAGTCCTTTCGGGAGTGCTGGCTACACCTTC. Amino acids: CASSPFGSAGYTF.

This chain joins TRBV9 and TRBJ2-3; 9 positions match TRBD2. CDR1 is SGDLS and CDR2 is YYNGEE in the germline V gene. There are 20 residues in the CDR3. V gave up 4 bases and J gave up 2 bases; unmatched junction bases: 20. The CDR3, as DNA: TGTGCCAGCAGCCCCCGGACAGACCCTAGCGGGGCCTATCTCACAGATACGCAGTATTTT. This sequence encodes CASSPRTDPSGAYLTDTQYF.

The sample holds many counts of this clonotype. This chain joins TRBV4-2 and TRBJ2-7; 7 positions match TRBD2. The CDR3 sequence is 16 residues long. The V gene end was trimmed by 0 bases and the J gene end by 3 bases; junction bases not matched to a gene: 8. Germline CDR1 and CDR2: LGHNA and YNFKEQ. The CDR3: CASSQDGAGAVYEQYF. The CDR3 DNA reads TGTGCCAGCAGCCAAGACGGGGCGGGAGCAGTCTACGAGCAGTACTTC.

This clonotype was found a few times. The chain joins TRBV13 to TRBJ1-2; D not certain. The germline gives CDR1 PRHDT, CDR2 FYEKMQ (reference sequence). The germline V and J ends were trimmed by 4 bases and 3 bases, with 15 bases remaining between them. This CDR3 has 15 amino acids. The CDR3 sequence is CASSWSGQTYYGYTF. The CDR3 DNA reads TGTGCCAGCAGCTGGTCGGGCCAGACTTACTATGGCTACACCTTC.

This sequence joins TRBV21-1 and TRBJ2-1; no DNA check was done on the table's D call, TRBD1. TRBV21-1 is tagged as a pseudogene. The CDR3 loop spans 16 amino acids. CDR3 sequence: CASSRGGDRAYNEQFF. The CDR3, as DNA: TGTGCCAGCAGCAGGGGGGGGGACAGGGCCTACAATGAGCAGTTCTTC.

This chain connects TRBV12-3 or TRBV12-4 to TRBJ1-1; 8 bases agree with TRBD1. The ends lost 3 bases at V and 2 bases at J; junction bases unmatched: 2. The CDR3 has 14 residues. The CDR3 DNA is TGTGCCAGCAGTTTCCAGGGGGCAAACACTGAAGCTTTCTTT. It specifies CASSFQGANTEAFF.

This clonotype came up many times. This chain links TRBV29-1 with TRBJ2-7; 10 bases map to TRBD2. The germline gives CDR1 SQVTM, CDR2 ANQGSEA. The CDR3 spans 12 residues. The J segment lost 6 bases and the V segment lost 4 bases, leaving 3 bases of the junction unmatched. This chain's CDR3 is CSVASGSFEQYF. As DNA, the CDR3 is TGCAGCGTTGCTAGCGGGAGCTTCGAGCAGTACTTC.

This clonotype has just a few counts. The chain employs TRBV4-3 and TRBJ2-6; unclear D gene. The length of the CDR3 is 15 residues. Germline V gene data show CDR1 as LGHNA and CDR2 as YSLEER. V was clipped by 4 bases and J by 0 bases, with 7 bases between them. CDR3 DNA sequence: TGCGCCAGCAGCCTCGCGGCCTCTGGGGCCAACGTCCTGACTTTC. Protein product: CASSLAASGANVLTF.

The chain joins TRBV30 to TRBJ2-7; D unclear. V was pared by 4 bases and J by 5 bases, with 15 bases between. The CDR3 contains 13 residues. In germline, CDR1 is GTSNPN, CDR2 SVGIG (reference sequence). CDR3 nucleotide sequence: TGTGCCTGGAATCAGGCATTGGGAAACGAGCAGTACTTC. This gives the protein CAWNQALGNEQYF.

The chain has TRBV29-1 and TRBJ2-7, with D possibly TRBD1 on 6 matching bases. There are 14 residues in the CDR3. The ends were cut back, 5 bases at V and 0 bases at J, with 14 bases in the middle. From germline, CDR1 is SQVTM and CDR2 ANQGSEA. The CDR3 protein is CSVSARGSSYEQYF. CDR3 in DNA: TGCAGCGTTTCCGCCAGGGGAAGCTCCTACGAGCAGTACTTC.

This clonotype showed up just a few times. The chain links TRBV7-2 to TRBJ1-4, with unresolved D. The CDR3 runs to 16 residues. V was cut by 5 bases and J by 2 bases, with 15 bases left in between. CDR1 and CDR2 from the germline V gene are SGHTA and FQGNSA. CDR3 in amino acids: CASSPVEDRTNEKLFF. CDR3 coding DNA: TGTGCCAGCAGCCCCGTTGAGGACCGTACTAATGAAAAACTGTTTTTT.

This clonotype turned up a few times. Written as DNA, the CDR3 is TGCGCCAGCAGCCAAGCAGTTTCTATAATGGACGAGCAGTACTTC. Translation: CASSQAVSIMDEQYF. This chain uses TRBV4-3 with TRBJ2-7, with no clear D. CDR1 and CDR2 (germline): LGHNA, YSLEER. The CDR3 runs 15 residues. The ends were cut back, 1 base at V and 5 bases at J, with 15 bases in the middle.

At least ten counts were recorded for this clonotype. The chain recombines TRBV27 with TRBJ1-5; 8 positions agree with TRBD1. This CDR3 is built from 14 residues. Unmatched junction bases numbered 5, after V lost 6 bases and J lost 4 bases. The germline gives CDR1 MNHEY, CDR2 SMNVEV (reference sequence). CDR3 amino acids: CASSRQGLNQPQHF. The CDR3 DNA reads TGTGCCAGCAGCCGACAGGGGTTAAATCAGCCCCAGCATTTT.

The chain is built from TRBV14 and TRBJ2-1; a possible D gene is TRBD1 (6 bases). This CDR3 comprises 16 residues. The V end was cut by 3 bases, the J end by 5 bases, with 17 bases between. Germline lookup yields CDR1 SGHDN and CDR2 FVKESK. CDR3 nucleotide sequence: TGTGCCAGCAGCCACCGGGACATCTTCACCCACAATGAGCAGTTCTTC. Its protein product is CASSHRDIFTHNEQFF.

This clonotype was observed a few times. This CDR3 is CASSGPGSSGHGYTF. CDR3 sequence (DNA): TGTGCCAGCAGCGGACCGGGGTCAAGCGGACATGGCTACACCTTC. The rearrangement joins TRBV9 to TRBJ1-2, with D unresolved. The CDR3 spans 15 residues. The germline gives CDR1 SGDLS, CDR2 YYNGEE. Trimming took 3 bases from V and 6 from J, leaving 18 bases between them.

The chain has TRBV7-9 and TRBJ1-1, with D perhaps matching TRBD1 (6 bases). V lost 2 bases and J 1 base, leaving 8 bases between the germline ends. The CDR3 loop spans 14 amino acids. The germline CDR1 and CDR2 sequences are SEHNR and FQNEAQ (reference sequence). The CDR3 DNA is TGTGCCAGCAGCTTATGGGGACAGAACACTGAAGCTTTCTTT. This translates into CASSLWGQNTEAFF.

Many counts were recorded for this clonotype. The rearrangement joins TRBV10-2 to TRBJ2-1, with 8 bases fitting TRBD1. Germline CDR1 WSHSY, CDR2 SAAADI. The CDR3 covers 15 residues. Trimming at V came to 5 bases and at J to 5 bases, leaving 8 bases not matched to a gene. CDR3 DNA sequence: TGCGCCAGCAGTAAGAACGGACAGGGCCACAATGAGCAGTTCTTC. Its protein is CASSKNGQGHNEQFF.

This clonotype was seen more than once but under ten times. V usage is TRBV30 and J usage is TRBJ2-1; TRBD1 is a possible D gene (6 bases). Germline loops: CDR1 GTSNPN, CDR2 SVGIG (reference sequence). V lost 2 bases and J lost 9, with 23 bases in between. The CDR3 totals 16 residues. DNA for the CDR3: TGTGCCTGGAGTCCGTCGGTGGGGGCCTTGATTAGTGAGCAGTTCTTC. This translates into CAWSPSVGALISEQFF. The complete variable domain, with remaining parts taken from reference TRBV30 and TRBJ2-1, reads SQTIHQWPATLVQPVGSPLSLECTVEGTSNPNLYWYRQAAGRGLQLLFYSVGIGQISSEVPQNLSASRPQDRQFILSSKKLLLSDSGFYLCAWSPSVGALISEQFFGPGTRLTVL.

The table lists this clonotype with a few counts. The chain uses TRBV7-9 and TRBJ2-3; tentative D call: TRBD2 (5 bases). V gave up 5 bases and J gave up 2 bases, with 20 bases separating them. The CDR3 totals 17 residues. Germline CDR1 and CDR2: SEHNR and FQNEAQ (reference sequence). The chain's CDR3 is CASSKLKGAEDTDTQYF. The CDR3 DNA reads TGTGCCAGCAGCAAATTAAAGGGAGCGGAGGACACAGATACGCAGTATTTT. Based on the CDR3 plus reference TRBV7-9 and TRBJ2-3, the full variable domain is DTGVSQNPRHKITKRGQNVTFRCDPISEHNRLYWYRQTLGQGPEFLTYFQNEAQLEKSRLLSDRFSAERPKGSFSTLEIQRTEQGDSAMYLCASSKLKGAEDTDTQYFGPGTRLTVL.

The V and J genes are TRBV27 and TRBJ1-1; D perhaps matches TRBD1 (5 bases). Germline V gives CDR1 MNHEY, CDR2 SMNVEV (reference sequence). This CDR3 region has 17 residues. V lost 4 bases and J lost 7, with 25 bases in between. The CDR3 sequence is CASSSSKGRTPLSEAFF. CDR3 bases: TGTGCCAGCAGTTCGTCCAAAGGCCGGACACCTCTTAGTGAAGCTTTCTTT.

This clonotype was counted ten times or more. The J gene is TRBJ2-1, the V gene TRBV12-5; 9 bases line up with TRBD2. Germline CDR1 reads LGHNT; CDR2 reads FRNRAP. The CDR3 runs 15 residues. Losses at the gene ends were 4 bases for V and 9 bases for J; bases not matched to a gene: 10. The CDR3: CASGSSAGGPGEQFF. The CDR3 DNA follows: TGTGCTAGTGGTTCGTCCGCGGGAGGGCCGGGTGAGCAGTTCTTC.

A few counts support this clonotype. V usage is TRBV11-2 and J usage is TRBJ2-3; tentative D call: TRBD2 (7 bases). V was shortened by 1 base and J by 2 bases, with 13 bases between the two germline ends. From germline, CDR1 is SGHAT and CDR2 FQNNGV. The CDR3 covers 16 residues. The CDR3 here is CASSLVGGLHTDTQYF. Written as DNA, the CDR3 is TGTGCCAGCAGCTTAGTCGGGGGGCTCCACACAGATACGCAGTATTTT.

This clonotype was observed a handful of times. The chain uses TRBV4-3 and TRBJ1-2; 9 bases are shared with TRBD1. The germline CDR1 and CDR2 sequences are LGHNA and YSLEER. CDR3 size: 15 residues. After removal of 4 bases from V and 2 bases from J, the junction contained 5 bases not matched to a gene. The CDR3 DNA sequence: TGCGCCAGCAGCCCTGACAGGGGGAGCAACTATGGCTACACCTTC. Protein sequence: CASSPDRGSNYGYTF.

The chain has TRBV30 and TRBJ2-3; maybe TRBD1 (5 bases). Per the germline V gene, CDR1 is GTSNPN and CDR2 is SVGIG (reference sequence). Between the trimmed V and J ends, which lost 8 bases and 0 bases, there was a span of 6 bases. The CDR3 length is 11 residues. In DNA, the CDR3 is TGTGCCCAGGGTAGCACAGATACGCAGTATTTT. It codes for CAQGSTDTQYF.

This clonotype occurred once. The junction does not match germline at one end; this may be a read error. The chain couples TRBV7-9 to TRBJ1-1; D ambiguous. The CDR3 totals 11 residues. Germline CDR1 SEHNR, CDR2 FQNEAQ (reference sequence). The CDR3 region has the DNA TGTGCCAGCAGCATTAACAATGAAGCTTTCTTT. This sequence encodes CASSINNEAFF.